This TCR beta chain originates from a study of T cells after yellow fever vaccination. Background on the study: It was SMART-Seq v4 Ultra Low Input that prepared the fractions with low cell numbers. Study outcomes and limitations: Once the booster was given, most primary-vaccination clones reappeared, at 95% to 98% for CD4 and over 85% for CD8.

On this clonotype: Its antigen remains unidentified.

The V gene's germline CDR1 is SEHNR and CDR2 FQNEAQ (reference sequence). Trimming at V came to 4 bases and at J to 6 bases, leaving 6 bases not matched to a gene. The CDR3 extends over 14 amino acids. 5'RACE template switching generated TCR cDNA, adding a universal primer site and UMIs. Each CDR3 protein is one row after TCRdb ran MiXCR on the 5' RACE reads. The sample carries 400,000 to 450,000 distinct CDR3 sequences, approximately 18% recorded once. The sequencing used PBMCs, collected before the yellow fever booster vaccination. This rearrangement joins TRBV7-9 to TRBJ2-7; TRBD2 matches 10 bases. This clonotype was sampled from a man between 18 and 35 years old who received the YFV17D yellow fever vaccine. CDR3 residues: CASSWASGGSEQYF. The DNA for the CDR3 is TGTGCCAGCAGCTGGGCTAGCGGGGGAAGCGAGCAGTACTTC.